This is a list of T cell receptor beta chains from one sample in a study. TCRdb redid the calling of the RT-PCR reads with MiXCR, one entry per CDR3 protein. This table has more than 600,000 distinct CDR3 sequences, 14% appearing once. What was sequenced was memory CD4+ T cells from blood. These receptors were obtained from a female donor in good health, serving as a healthy control. Each CDR3 is given with its conserved first and last residue.

v_call cdr3_aa
TRBV12-3/TRBV12-4 CASRISNSPLHF
TRBV5-1 CASSLGTDTGNTIYF
TRBV29-1 CSVNGAGGGTDTQYF
TRBV7-9 CASSRDRGSLYGYTF
TRBV3-1 CASSSRTENPYEQYF
TRBV5-1 CASRDSLQLDGYTF
TRBV7-9 CASSLSGLKDEQFF
TRBV5-1 CASSLMTGEETQYF
TRBV5-1 CASSLATDDNEQFF
TRBV20-1 CSVYGTGQETQYF
TRBV7-9 CASSGGRGSYEQYF
TRBV7-7 CASSFGVDSSYEQYF
TRBV20-1 CSARADINWNQPQHF
TRBV20-1 CSAPVEGNQPQHF
TRBV9 CASSKEGRNRGETQYF
TRBV6-5 CASSSRPAGLFF
TRBV18 CASSPSGPQETQYF
TRBV5-1 CASSTRTESTDTQYF
TRBV20-1 CSARGSGRIYNEQFF
TRBV20-1 CSARFGAGEYEQYF
TRBV28 CASRITENEQFF
TRBV12-3/TRBV12-4 CASSTGTSGSRSYNEQFF
TRBV7-2 CASSFGTSGFYEQYF
TRBV20-1 CSARVGAFGYTF
TRBV29-1 CSVQGANEQYF
TRBV20-1 CSARDQGPGLETQYF
TRBV20-1 CSAFRDDNSPLHF
TRBV3-1 CASKGGDEKLFF
TRBV7-6 CASSNREDTQYF
TRBV27 CASSQRGSYEQYF
TRBV7-3 CASSQGAEAFF
TRBV15 CATSGGLTYNEQFF
TRBV24-1 CATSTTGEYGYTF
TRBV5-6 CASSPGRQGGQYF
TRBV5-1 CASARDSDSYEQYF
TRBV12-3/TRBV12-4 CASSLTPGGTDTQYF
TRBV29-1 CSVEWTGGLGQFF
TRBV7-8 CASSLAQGARGGLEETQYF
TRBV6-5 CASSYSRPSTDTQYF
TRBV4-2 CASSPLPDSMYGYTF
TRBV20-1 CSARDPNGRVGEQYF
TRBV20-1 CSATIAGGAYEQYF
TRBV20-1 CSASRTGASYTF
TRBV12-3/TRBV12-4 CASSLLGHGNTIYF
TRBV10-3 CAISEGLGVNEKLFF
TRBV6-4 CASSGDGFGGYTF
TRBV10-3 CAISDLIRGTDTQYF
TRBV7-9 CASSATPNTEAFF